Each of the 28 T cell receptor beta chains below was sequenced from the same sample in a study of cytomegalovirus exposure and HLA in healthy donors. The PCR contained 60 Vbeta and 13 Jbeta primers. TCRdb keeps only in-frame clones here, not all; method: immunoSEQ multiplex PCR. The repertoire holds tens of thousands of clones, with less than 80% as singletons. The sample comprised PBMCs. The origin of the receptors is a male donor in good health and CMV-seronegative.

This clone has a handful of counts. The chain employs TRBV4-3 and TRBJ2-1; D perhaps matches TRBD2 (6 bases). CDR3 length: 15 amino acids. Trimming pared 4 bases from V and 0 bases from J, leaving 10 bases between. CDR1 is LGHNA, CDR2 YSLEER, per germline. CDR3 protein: CASSRGLNSYNEQFF. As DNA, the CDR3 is TGCGCCAGCAGCCGGGGACTTAACTCCTACAATGAGCAGTTCTTC.

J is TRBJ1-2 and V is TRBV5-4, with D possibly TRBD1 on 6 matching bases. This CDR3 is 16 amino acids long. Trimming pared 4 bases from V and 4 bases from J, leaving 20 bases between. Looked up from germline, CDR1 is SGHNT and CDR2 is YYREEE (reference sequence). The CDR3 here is CASSPTQWTVFYGYTF. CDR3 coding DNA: TGTGCCAGCAGCCCCACCCAGTGGACAGTTTTCTATGGCTACACCTTC.

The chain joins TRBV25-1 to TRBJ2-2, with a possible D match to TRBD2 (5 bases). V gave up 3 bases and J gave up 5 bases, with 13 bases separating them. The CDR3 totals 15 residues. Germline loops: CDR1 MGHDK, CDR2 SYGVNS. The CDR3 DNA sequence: TGTGCCAGCAGTGATGAGGGTTTTGCTACCGGGGAGCTGTTTTTT. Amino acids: CASSDEGFATGELFF.

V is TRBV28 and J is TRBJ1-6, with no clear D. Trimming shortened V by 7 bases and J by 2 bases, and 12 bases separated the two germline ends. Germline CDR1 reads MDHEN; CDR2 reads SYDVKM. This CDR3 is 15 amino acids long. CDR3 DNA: TGTGCCAGCACCTGGGGAGGAACCTATAATTCACCCCTCCACTTT. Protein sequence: CASTWGGTYNSPLHF.

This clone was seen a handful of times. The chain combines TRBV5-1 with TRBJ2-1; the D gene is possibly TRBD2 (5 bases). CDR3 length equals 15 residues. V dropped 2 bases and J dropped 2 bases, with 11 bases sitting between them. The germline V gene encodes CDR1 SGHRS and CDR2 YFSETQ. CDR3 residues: CASSFPSSTYNEQFF. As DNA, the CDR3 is TGCGCCAGCAGCTTCCCCTCTAGCACCTACAATGAGCAGTTCTTC.

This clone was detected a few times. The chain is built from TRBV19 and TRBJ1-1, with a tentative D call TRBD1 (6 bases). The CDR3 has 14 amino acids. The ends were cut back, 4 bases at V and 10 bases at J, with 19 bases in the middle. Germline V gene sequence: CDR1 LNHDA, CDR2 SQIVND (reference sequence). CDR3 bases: TGTGCCAGTAGTACATCGGGCAGGGGTAAGGGAGCTTTCTTT. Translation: CASSTSGRGKGAFF.

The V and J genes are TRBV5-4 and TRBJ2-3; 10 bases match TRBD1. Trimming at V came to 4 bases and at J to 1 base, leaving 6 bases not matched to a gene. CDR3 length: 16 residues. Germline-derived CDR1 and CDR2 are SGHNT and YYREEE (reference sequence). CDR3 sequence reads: CASSKGTGEGTDTQYF. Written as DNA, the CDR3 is TGTGCCAGCAGCAAGGGGACAGGGGAAGGCACAGATACGCAGTATTTT.

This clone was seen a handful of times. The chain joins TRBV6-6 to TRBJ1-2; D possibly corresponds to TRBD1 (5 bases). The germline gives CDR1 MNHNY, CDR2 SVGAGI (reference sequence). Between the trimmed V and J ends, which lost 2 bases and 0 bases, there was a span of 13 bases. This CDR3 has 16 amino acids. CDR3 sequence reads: CASSYTATEANYGYTF. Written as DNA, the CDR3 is TGTGCCAGCAGTTACACAGCGACAGAAGCTAACTATGGCTACACCTTC.

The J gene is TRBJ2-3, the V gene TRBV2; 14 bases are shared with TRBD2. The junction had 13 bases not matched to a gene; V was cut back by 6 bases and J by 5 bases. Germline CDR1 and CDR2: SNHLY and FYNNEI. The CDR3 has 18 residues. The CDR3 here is CASSGGPGTSGGVDTQYF. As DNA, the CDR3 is TGTGCCAGCAGCGGAGGACCCGGGACTAGCGGGGGTGTAGATACGCAGTATTTT. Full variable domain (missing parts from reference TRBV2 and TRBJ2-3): EPEVTQTPSHQVTQMGQEVILRCVPISNHLYFYWYRQILGQKVEFLVSFYNNEISEKSEIFDDQFSVERPDGSNFTLKIRSTKLEDSAMYFCASSGGPGTSGGVDTQYFGPGTRLTVL.

The CDR3 loop reads CASSLARLAGGPNDEQYF. The CDR3 DNA reads TGTGCCAGCAGCTTGGCGAGACTAGCGGGAGGGCCGAATGACGAGCAGTACTTC. The rearrangement uses TRBV5-8 and TRBJ2-7; 14 positions match TRBD2. V lost 0 bases, J lost 5 bases, and 10 bases stayed unmatched. The CDR3 is made up of 18 amino acids. Germline CDR1 is SGHTS and CDR2 is YDEGEE. Filled out from reference TRBV5-8 and TRBJ2-7, the complete variable domain reads EAGVTQSPTHLIKTRGQQATLRCSPISGHTSVYWYQQALGLGLQFLLWYDEGEERNRGNFPPRFSGRQFPNYSSELNVNALELEDSALYLCASSLARLAGGPNDEQYFGPGTRLTVT.

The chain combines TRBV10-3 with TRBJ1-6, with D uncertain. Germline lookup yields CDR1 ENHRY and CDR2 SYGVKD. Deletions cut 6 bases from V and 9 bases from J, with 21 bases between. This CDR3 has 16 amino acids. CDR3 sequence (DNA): TGTGCCATCAGCCTGGGTACGGCAGACACATTTTCACCCCTCCACTTT. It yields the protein CAISLGTADTFSPLHF.

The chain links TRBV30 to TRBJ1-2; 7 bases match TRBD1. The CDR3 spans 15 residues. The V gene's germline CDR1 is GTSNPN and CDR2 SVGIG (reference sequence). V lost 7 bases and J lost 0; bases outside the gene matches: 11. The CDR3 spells CASLQPGTANYGYTF. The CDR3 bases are TGTGCCTCCTTACAACCCGGGACAGCTAACTATGGCTACACCTTC. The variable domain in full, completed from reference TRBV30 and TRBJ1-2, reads SQTIHQWPATLVQPVGSPLSLECTVEGTSNPNLYWYRQAAGRGLQLLFYSVGIGQISSEVPQNLSASRPQDRQFILSSKKLLLSDSGFYLCASLQPGTANYGYTFGSGTRLTVV.

CDR3 amino acids: CASSSTGKETQYF. The CDR3 coding sequence is TGCGCCAGCAGCTCGACAGGGAAAGAGACCCAGTACTTC. The V and J genes are TRBV5-1 and TRBJ2-5, with 7 bases fitting TRBD1. J lost 3 bases, V lost 3 bases, and 2 bases had no gene match. The CDR3 has 13 residues. Germline CDR1 reads SGHRS; CDR2 reads YFSETQ.

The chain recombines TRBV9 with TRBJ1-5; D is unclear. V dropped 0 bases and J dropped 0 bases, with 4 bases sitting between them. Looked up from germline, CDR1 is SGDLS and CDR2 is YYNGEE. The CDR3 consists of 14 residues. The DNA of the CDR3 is TGTGCCAGCAGCGTAGACAGTAGCAATCAGCCCCAGCATTTT. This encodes CASSVDSSNQPQHF.

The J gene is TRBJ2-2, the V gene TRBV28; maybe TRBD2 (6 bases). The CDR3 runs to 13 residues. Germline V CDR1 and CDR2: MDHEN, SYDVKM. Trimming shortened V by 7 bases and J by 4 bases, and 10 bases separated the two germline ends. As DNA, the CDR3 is TGTGCCAGCACATTGCGGGGCACCGGGGAGCTGTTTTTT. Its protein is CASTLRGTGELFF.

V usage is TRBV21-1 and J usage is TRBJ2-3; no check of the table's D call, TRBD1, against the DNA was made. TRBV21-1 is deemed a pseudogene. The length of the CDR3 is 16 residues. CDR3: CASSIKGQGVTDTQYF. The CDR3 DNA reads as TGTGCCAGCAGCATAAAAGGACAGGGGGTCACAGATACGCAGTATTTT.

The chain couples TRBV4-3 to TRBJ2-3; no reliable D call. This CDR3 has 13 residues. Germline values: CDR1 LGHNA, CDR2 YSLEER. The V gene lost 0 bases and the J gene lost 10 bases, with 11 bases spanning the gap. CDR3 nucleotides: TGCGCCAGCAGCCAAGAGAGAGGTGGAGCGCAGTATTTT. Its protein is CASSQERGGAQYF.

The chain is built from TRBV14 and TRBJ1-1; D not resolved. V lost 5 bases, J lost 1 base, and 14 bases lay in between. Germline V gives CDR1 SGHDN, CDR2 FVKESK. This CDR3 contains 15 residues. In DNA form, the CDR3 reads TGTGCCAGCAGCTTTTCTCGACGGGGGAACACTGAAGCTTTCTTT. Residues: CASSFSRRGNTEAFF. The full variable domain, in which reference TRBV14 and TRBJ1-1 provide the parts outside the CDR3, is EAGVTQFPSHSVIEKGQTVTLRCDPISGHDNLYWYRRVMGKEIKFLLHFVKESKQDESGMPNNRFLAERTGGTYSTLKVQPAELEDSGVYFCASSFSRRGNTEAFFGQGTRLTVV.

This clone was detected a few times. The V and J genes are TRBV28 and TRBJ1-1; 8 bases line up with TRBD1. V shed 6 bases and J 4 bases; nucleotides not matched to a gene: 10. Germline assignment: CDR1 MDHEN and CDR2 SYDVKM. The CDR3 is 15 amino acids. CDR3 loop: CASRFAGGASTEAFF. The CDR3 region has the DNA TGTGCCAGCAGATTCGCAGGGGGCGCGTCCACTGAAGCTTTCTTT.

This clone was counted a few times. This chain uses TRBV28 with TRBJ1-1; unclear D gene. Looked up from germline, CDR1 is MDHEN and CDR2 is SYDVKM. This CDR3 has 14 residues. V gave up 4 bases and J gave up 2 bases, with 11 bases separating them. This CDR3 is CASSSSAGNTEAFF. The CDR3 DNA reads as TGTGCCAGCAGTTCGTCTGCCGGTAACACTGAAGCTTTCTTT.

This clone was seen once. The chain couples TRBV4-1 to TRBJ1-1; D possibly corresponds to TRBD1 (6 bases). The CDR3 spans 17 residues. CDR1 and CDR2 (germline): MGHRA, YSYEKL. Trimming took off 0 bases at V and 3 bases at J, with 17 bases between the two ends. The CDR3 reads CASSQDRGALGDTEAFF. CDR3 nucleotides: TGCGCCAGCAGCCAAGATCGGGGGGCGCTGGGTGACACTGAAGCTTTCTTT.

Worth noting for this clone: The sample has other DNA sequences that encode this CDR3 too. CDR3 bases: TGTGCCAGCAGCCTGGAACTACTTATCCGGGGGACAGATACGCAGTATTTT. Translated: CASSLELLIRGTDTQYF. The chain uses TRBV7-2 and TRBJ2-3; tentatively, D is TRBD2 (6 bases). Germline lookup yields CDR1 SGHTA and CDR2 FQGNSA. V gave up 5 bases and J gave up 3 bases, with 21 bases separating them. There are 17 residues in the CDR3.

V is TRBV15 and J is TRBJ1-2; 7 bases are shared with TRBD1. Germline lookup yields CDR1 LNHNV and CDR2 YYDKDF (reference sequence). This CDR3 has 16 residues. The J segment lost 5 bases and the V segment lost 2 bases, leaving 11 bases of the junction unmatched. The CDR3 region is CATSRPIDRAPYGYTF. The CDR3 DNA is TGTGCCACCAGCAGACCGATAGACAGGGCACCATATGGCTACACCTTC.

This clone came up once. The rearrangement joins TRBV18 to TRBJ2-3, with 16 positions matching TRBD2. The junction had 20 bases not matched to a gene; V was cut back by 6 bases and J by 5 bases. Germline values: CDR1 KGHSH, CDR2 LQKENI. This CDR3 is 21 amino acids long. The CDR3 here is CASSTTGTSGRARVSRDTQYF. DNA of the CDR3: TGTGCCAGCTCTACGACCGGGACTAGCGGGAGGGCGAGAGTGAGCCGAGATACGCAGTATTTT.

This chain's CDR3 is CASSERDSQFPYEQYF. The CDR3 DNA reads as TGTGCCAGCAGTGAAAGGGACAGTCAGTTTCCCTACGAGCAGTACTTC. The genes are TRBV6-1 and TRBJ2-7; 7 bases are shared with TRBD1. Trimming took 2 bases from V and 2 from J; bases not matched to a gene: 9. CDR1 and CDR2 from the germline V gene are MNHNS and SASEGT. The CDR3 has 16 amino acids.

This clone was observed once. The CDR3 protein is CASSYTPGQGAYGYTF. CDR3 in DNA: TGTGCCAGCAGCTACACACCGGGACAGGGGGCGTATGGCTACACCTTC. J is TRBJ1-2 and V is TRBV7-9; 12 bases match TRBD1. The CDR3 has 16 amino acids. The germline gives CDR1 SEHNR, CDR2 FQNEAQ (reference sequence). V shed 4 bases and J 5 bases; nucleotides not matched to a gene: 8.

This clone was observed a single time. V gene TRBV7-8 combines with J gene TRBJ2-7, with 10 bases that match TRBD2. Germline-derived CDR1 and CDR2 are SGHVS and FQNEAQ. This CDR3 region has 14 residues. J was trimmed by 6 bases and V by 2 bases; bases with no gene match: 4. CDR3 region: CASSLKRGGGEQYF. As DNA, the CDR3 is TGTGCCAGCAGCTTAAAGCGGGGGGGCGGCGAGCAGTACTTC.

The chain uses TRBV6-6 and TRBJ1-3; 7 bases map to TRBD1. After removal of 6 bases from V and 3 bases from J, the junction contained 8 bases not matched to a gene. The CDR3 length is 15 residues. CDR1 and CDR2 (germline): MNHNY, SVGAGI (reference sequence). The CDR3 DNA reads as TGTGCCAGCAGGGACAGGCAGGAAGGTGGAAACACCATATATTTT. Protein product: CASRDRQEGGNTIYF.